The text below deals with one T cell receptor (beta chain). No antigen is known for it. Clones were sequenced by immunoSEQ multiplex PCR, and TCRdb holds only the in-frame ones, with some missing. The sample lists approximately 22,000 clones; 65% to 75% were seen once. This sample was taken from a study of cytotoxic CD8 clonotypes in ibrutinib-treated CLL. Study-level findings and limits: Higher clonality was seen at ibrutinib response and a return toward baseline at progression.

This CDR3 is 14 amino acids long. Germline-derived CDR1 and CDR2 are MNHNS and SASEGT. Trimming cost V 2 bases and J 8 bases, with 12 bases left between them. The sequenced sample was PBMCs, obtained before ibrutinib treatment. The rearrangement joins TRBV6-1 to TRBJ2-2, with no clear D. This sequence originates from a human donor with chronic lymphocytic leukemia. CDR3 residues: CASSELRSGGELFF. In nucleotides, the CDR3 is TGTGCCAGCAGTGAACTGAGGTCCGGTGGGGAGCTGTTTTTT.